This entry features one TCR beta chain sequence. The antigen remains unidentified. Sequencing was performed with immunoSEQ multiplex PCR; in TCRdb, only in-frame clones are kept and a portion is missing. The sample has approximately 80,000 clones; 91% are singletons. This sample is drawn from a study of OX40 agonist ivuxolimab in advanced cancers. Background on the study: Ivuxolimab, an antibody that agonizes OX40 (CD134), was administered to the patients. Patients with hepatocellular carcinoma, melanoma, renal cell or head and neck cancer made up the dose-escalation patients. Having had anti-PD-1, anti-PD-L1 or anti-CTLA-4 therapy before was allowed, and over 35% had some.

Notes on the study in general: The antigens recognized by the expanded peripheral T cells, that is their antigen specificity, were not determined.

V was pared by 3 bases and J by 13 bases, with 15 bases between. Germline CDR1 and CDR2: LNHDA and SQIVND (reference sequence). This CDR3 region has 12 residues. The J gene is TRBJ1-2, the V gene TRBV19; D is ambiguous. The input for sequencing was CD4+ or CD8+ T cells sorted from blood, taken in a trial of the OX40 agonist ivuxolimab. This TCR came from an adult with an advanced solid tumor such as melanoma, head and neck, liver or kidney cancer. The CDR3 region is CASSIGQVLITF. The CDR3 DNA follows: TGTGCCAGTAGTATCGGCCAGGTGCTGATCACCTTC.